The present entry profiles one TCR beta chain with its context. The antigen remains unidentified. With 3 bases clipped from V and 4 bases from J, the junction kept 14 bases outside the gene matches. The CDR3 extends over 18 amino acids. Germline V gene data show CDR1 as SGHAT and CDR2 as FQNNGV. As handled by the study authors: Junction-only immunoSEQ sequences carried no quality scores, so filtering differed. Libraries were prepared by immunoSEQ multiplex PCR; TCRdb keeps only in-frame clonotypes and omits some of them. V, J and clone size derive from that table, while D and trimming were established from the DNA sequence. This table has around 510,000 clones, around 96% appearing once. All the donors were Caucasian adults who lived in Nashville, Tennessee. This specimen belongs to a study of shared clonotypes between healthy human individuals. Study as a whole: Three plates were used per donor for CD4 naive, three for CD4 memory, two for CD8 naive and one for CD8 memory. The study's findings and limits: With few donors, the genetic and exposure-history diversity represented was limited.

The sequence was obtained from a woman in her 30s in good health. The sequenced material came from naive CD4+ T cells sorted from blood. Subset reported: CD45RA+ positively selected. The rearrangement joins TRBV11-2 to TRBJ2-3; the match to TRBD2 covers 9 bases. The CDR3 sequence is CASSLLASGTAGSDTQYF. CDR3 nucleotides: TGTGCCAGCAGCTTGTTGGCTAGCGGGACCGCCGGTTCAGATACGCAGTATTTT.